The 32 T cell receptor beta chains in this list originate from one sample, sequenced in a study of early T cells in non-severe SARS-CoV-2 infection. TCRdb reprocessed the 5' RACE reads via MiXCR and lists one record per CDR3 protein. The table lists about 110,000 distinct CDR3 sequences, 12% of them singletons, with 3.1% in the top ten. Source material: whole blood. Receptor source: an adult who was a healthcare worker with PCR-confirmed SARS-CoV-2 infection or an uninfected control (not recorded which).

The rearrangement uses TRBV12-3 or TRBV12-4 and TRBJ1-3, with a weak D call TRBD1 (5 bases). This CDR3 region has 15 residues. Deletions cut 1 base from V and 4 bases from J, with 11 bases between. The CDR3, as DNA: TGTGCCAGCAGTTTAGGCGGGCAGGGCGGAAACACCATATATTTT. Translating it yields CASSLGGQGGNTIYF.

This chain connects TRBV12-3 or TRBV12-4 to TRBJ1-1; D is undetermined. Trimming took off 6 bases at V and 1 base at J, with 12 bases between the two ends. The CDR3 loop spans 14 amino acids. DNA of the CDR3: TGTGCCAGCAGCATAGCGGGGTGGAACACTGAAGCTTTCTTT. It encodes CASSIAGWNTEAFF.

This clonotype turned up a few times. This sequence joins TRBV29-1 and TRBJ2-1, with no clear D. Trimming took off 4 bases at V and 6 bases at J, with 16 bases between the two ends. Looked up from germline, CDR1 is SQVTM and CDR2 is ANQGSEA. The CDR3 is 14 amino acids. CDR3 nucleotides: TGCAGCGTTGCTGTCCAGCCATTAATCAATGAGCAGTTCTTC. This codes for CSVAVQPLINEQFF.

This clonotype occurred a few times. The CDR3 loop reads CASSVDGSTYNEQFF. CDR3 coding DNA: TGTGCCAGCAGCGTAGACGGGAGTACCTACAATGAGCAGTTCTTC. V usage is TRBV9 and J usage is TRBJ2-1; D possibly corresponds to TRBD2 (6 bases). The CDR3 length is 15 residues. Trimming took off 0 bases at V and 2 bases at J, with 9 bases between the two ends. The germline CDR1 and CDR2 sequences are SGDLS and YYNGEE.

Only a few counts were recorded for this clonotype. In DNA, the CDR3 is TGTGCCAGCAACCCCCGGGGCCCCCTGGATACGCAGTATTTT. The encoded protein is CASNPRGPLDTQYF. The chain uses TRBV9 and TRBJ2-3; either TRBD1 or TRBD2 may fit D (5 bases each). Trimming took 6 bases from V and 6 from J, leaving 17 bases between them. CDR1 and CDR2 (germline): SGDLS, YYNGEE. The CDR3 has 14 amino acids.

This clonotype has at least ten counts. The genes are TRBV25-1 and TRBJ1-2; 7 bases are a match to TRBD1. Trimming took 4 bases from V and 9 from J; bases not matched to a gene: 5. Germline CDR1 MGHDK, CDR2 SYGVNS. The CDR3 extends over 12 amino acids. CDR3 region: CASSGSTGSYTF. The CDR3, as DNA: TGTGCCAGCAGTGGCTCGACAGGGAGCTACACCTTC.

This clonotype came up many times. The rearrangement links TRBV12-3 or TRBV12-4 to TRBJ2-6; weak D call: TRBD1 (5 bases). The CDR3 runs to 16 residues. V lost 2 bases and J lost 2, with 10 bases in between. The DNA for the CDR3 is TGTGCCAGCAGTTTAAGCTTCAGGGCTGGGGCCAACGTCCTGACTTTC. This encodes CASSLSFRAGANVLTF.

This clonotype showed up just a few times. The genes are TRBV27 and TRBJ1-5, with TRBD1 as a possible D gene (5 bases). CDR1 and CDR2 (germline): MNHEY, SMNVEV (reference sequence). V lost 5 bases and J lost 4, with 15 bases in between. CDR3 length: 15 residues. CDR3 in amino acids: CASSPLGTANQPQHF. The CDR3 bases are TGTGCCAGCAGTCCCCTCGGGACCGCTAATCAGCCCCAGCATTTT.

This clonotype was counted many times. V usage is TRBV18 and J usage is TRBJ1-1; no clear D. V lost 2 bases, J lost 4 bases, and 14 bases lay in between. Germline V lookup: CDR1 KGHSH, CDR2 LQKENI. This CDR3 spans 15 amino acids. CDR3 in DNA: TGTGCCAGCTCACCAGGGCCCGGTCGTAGCACTGAAGCTTTCTTT. Residues: CASSPGPGRSTEAFF.

This rearrangement joins TRBV10-3 to TRBJ1-1; 9 bases fit TRBD1. This CDR3 contains 14 residues. Trimming took 5 bases from V and 6 from J; bases not matched to a gene: 7. Looked up from germline, CDR1 is ENHRY and CDR2 is SYGVKD. As DNA, the CDR3 is TGTGCCATCAGTATGACAGGGGGAATCCCTGAAGCTTTCTTT. This gives the protein CAISMTGGIPEAFF.

This clonotype was counted ten times or more. This chain uses TRBV5-1 with TRBJ1-6; possibly TRBD1 for D (6 bases). The CDR3 runs 20 residues. The V gene's germline CDR1 is SGHRS and CDR2 YFSETQ. The V gene lost 0 bases and the J gene lost 0 bases, with 19 bases spanning the gap. CDR3 sequence (DNA): TGCGCCAGCAGCTTGGGGGACACCGCCCGGGCGAGCTCCTATAATTCACCCCTCCACTTT. Protein: CASSLGDTARASSYNSPLHF.

This clonotype was found many times. The chain links TRBV27 to TRBJ1-1; no clear D. This CDR3 spans 16 amino acids. Germline V gene sequence: CDR1 MNHEY, CDR2 SMNVEV (reference sequence). V shed 0 bases and J shed 4 bases, with 15 bases lying between them. CDR3 amino acids: CASSLSPGVVGTEAFF. The CDR3 DNA sequence: TGTGCCAGCAGTTTATCTCCCGGTGTTGTAGGCACTGAAGCTTTCTTT.

This clonotype occurred many times. This rearrangement joins TRBV2 to TRBJ2-7; 10 bases are shared with TRBD1. Unmatched junction bases numbered 6, after V lost 8 bases and J lost 2 bases. The germline V gene has CDR1 SNHLY and CDR2 FYNNEI. The CDR3 contains 14 residues. The CDR3 loop is CASGRTGGTYEQYF. DNA for the CDR3: TGTGCCAGCGGCCGGACAGGGGGTACCTACGAGCAGTACTTC. The full variable domain, rest sourced from reference TRBV2 and TRBJ2-7, is EPEVTQTPSHQVTQMGQEVILRCVPISNHLYFYWYRQILGQKVEFLVSFYNNEISEKSEIFDDQFSVERPDGSNFTLKIRSTKLEDSAMYFCASGRTGGTYEQYFGPGTRLTVT.

The J gene is TRBJ1-1, the V gene TRBV10-3; 7 bases map to TRBD1. This CDR3 has 14 residues. V was clipped by 2 bases and J by 11 bases; unmatched bases: 11. Germline CDR1 reads ENHRY; CDR2 reads SYGVKD. In DNA, the CDR3 is TGTGCCATCAGTGAGCAGAGGGGGCCTGGGAACGCTTTCTTT. It codes for CAISEQRGPGNAFF.

This clonotype appeared a few times. V gene TRBV5-1 combines with J gene TRBJ2-7; possible D gene TRBD2, 6 bases. CDR3 length: 13 residues. Trimming stripped 2 bases from V and 7 bases from J, with 13 bases between. Per the germline V gene, CDR1 is SGHRS and CDR2 is YFSETQ. The CDR3 sequence: CASSFTGDREQYF. DNA for the CDR3: TGCGCCAGCAGCTTCACGGGAGATAGGGAGCAGTACTTC. Filled out from reference TRBV5-1 and TRBJ2-7, the complete variable domain reads KAGVTQTPRYLIKTRGQQVTLSCSPISGHRSVSWYQQTPGQGLQFLFEYFSETQRNKGNFPGRFSGRQFSNSRSEMNVSTLELGDSALYLCASSFTGDREQYFGPGTRLTVT.

This clonotype has only a few counts. This rearrangement joins TRBV13 to TRBJ2-3; D might be TRBD2 (6 bases). The CDR3 spans 15 residues. Germline-derived CDR1 and CDR2 are PRHDT and FYEKMQ (reference sequence). V was cut by 2 bases and J by 1 base, with 10 bases left in between. The CDR3 is CASSLWSSGTDTQYF. The CDR3 DNA reads TGTGCCAGCAGCTTATGGTCTAGCGGCACAGATACGCAGTATTTT.

This clonotype was seen only a few times. The rearrangement links TRBV5-1 to TRBJ1-5, with D perhaps TRBD1 (6 bases). Germline CDR1 is SGHRS and CDR2 is YFSETQ. The CDR3 sequence is 15 residues long. The germline V and J ends were trimmed by 4 bases and 1 base, with 12 bases remaining between them. As DNA, the CDR3 is TGCGCCAGCAGCCCCGGGGGCACAAGCAATCAGCCCCAGCATTTT. Its protein is CASSPGGTSNQPQHF.

This clonotype was seen only a few times. CDR3 DNA: TGTGCCAGCAGCCAAGGGGGGGGCTATCAGCCCCAGCATTTT. It yields the protein CASSQGGGYQPQHF. The gene calls are TRBV16 and TRBJ1-5; a weak D match, TRBD1 (6 bases). Trimming shortened V by 2 bases and J by 5 bases, and 10 bases separated the two germline ends. CDR3 length equals 14 residues. Germline values: CDR1 KGHSY, CDR2 FQNENV.

This chain connects TRBV11-1 to TRBJ2-3; 8 nucleotides match TRBD2. There are 15 residues in the CDR3. The V segment lost 3 bases and the J segment 3 bases; nucleotides outside the gene matches: 5. Germline CDR1 SGHAT, CDR2 FQDESV (reference sequence). The chain's CDR3 is CASSFRGGATDTQYF. Here the CDR3 DNA reads TGTGCCAGCAGCTTCCGGGGGGGAGCGACAGATACGCAGTATTTT.

This clonotype was observed a few times. This chain links TRBV5-4 with TRBJ1-3; D is undetermined. CDR1 and CDR2 (germline): SGHNT, YYREEE (reference sequence). This CDR3 is built from 16 residues. Trimming left V 0 bases short and J 0 bases short, with 10 bases between. The CDR3 region is CASSLAAVSSGNTIYF. In nucleotides, the CDR3 is TGTGCCAGCAGCTTGGCCGCGGTGAGCTCTGGAAACACCATATATTTT.

This clonotype was detected only a few times. The chain is built from TRBV27 and TRBJ1-5, with unresolved D. There are 14 residues in the CDR3. Germline loops: CDR1 MNHEY, CDR2 SMNVEV (reference sequence). Trimming cost V 3 bases and J 0 bases, with 6 bases left between them. CDR3 residues: CASSLQSSNQPQHF. Written as DNA, the CDR3 is TGTGCCAGCAGTTTGCAGAGTAGCAATCAGCCCCAGCATTTT.

This chain connects TRBV11-2 to TRBJ2-2; D is ambiguous. CDR1 and CDR2 from the germline V gene are SGHAT and FQNNGV. The CDR3 runs 14 residues. Trimming shortened V by 5 bases and J by 4 bases, and 11 bases separated the two germline ends. CDR3 residues: CASSRDRSTGELFF. The CDR3 region has the DNA TGTGCCAGCAGCCGAGACCGGAGCACCGGGGAGCTGTTTTTT.

The J gene is TRBJ1-2, the V gene TRBV9, with TRBD1 as a possible D gene (5 bases). The CDR3 covers 15 residues. Germline assignment: CDR1 SGDLS and CDR2 YYNGEE. V was trimmed by 6 bases and J by 4 bases, leaving 19 bases between them. The CDR3 region has the DNA TGTGCCAGCACCCCCAAAGGGGAGAAAGCCTATGGCTACACCTTC. It specifies CASTPKGEKAYGYTF.

The V and J genes are TRBV9 and TRBJ2-2; no firm D call. Germline V gene lookup returns CDR1 SGDLS and CDR2 YYNGEE. With 0 bases removed from V and 3 bases from J, the gap between germline ends came to 15 bases. The CDR3 runs to 17 residues. This CDR3 reads CASSVGPLRSYTGELFF. The CDR3 bases are TGTGCCAGCAGCGTAGGACCCCTTCGGAGTTACACCGGGGAGCTGTTTTTT.

The chain is built from TRBV7-2 and TRBJ2-5; D perhaps matches TRBD1 (6 bases). CDR3 length: 15 residues. The ends were cut back, 5 bases at V and 4 bases at J, with 17 bases in the middle. Germline CDR1 reads SGHTA; CDR2 reads FQGNSA. CDR3 DNA sequence: TGTGCCAGCAGCCGCGCAGGGGCATCAGGAGAGACCCAGTACTTC. This gives the protein CASSRAGASGETQYF. The complete variable domain, with remaining parts taken from reference TRBV7-2 and TRBJ2-5, reads GAGVSQSPSNKVTEKGKDVELRCDPISGHTALYWYRQSLGQGLEFLIYFQGNSAPDKSGLPSDRFSAERTGGSVSTLTIQRTQQEDSAVYLCASSRAGASGETQYFGPGTRLLVL.

V and J are TRBV14 and TRBJ2-7, with D perhaps matching TRBD2 (6 bases). V was cut by 0 bases and J by 5 bases, with 14 bases left in between. The length of the CDR3 is 15 residues. Germline CDR1 reads SGHDN; CDR2 reads FVKESK. Written as DNA, the CDR3 is TGTGCCAGCAGCCAAGAGTTCTTCGCGGGGAACGAGCAGTACTTC. The encoded protein is CASSQEFFAGNEQYF.

This clonotype was counted between two and nine times. The rearrangement joins TRBV4-2 to TRBJ2-1; 10 bases are shared with TRBD2. Germline trimming cut 4 bases from V and 5 bases from J; bases unmatched to any gene: 8. Germline V gene lookup returns CDR1 LGHNA and CDR2 YNFKEQ. CDR3 length: 16 residues. CDR3 nucleotides: TGTGCCAGCAGCCCGAATCTAGCGGGAGCCAACAATGAGCAGTTCTTC. Protein: CASSPNLAGANNEQFF.

This clonotype was recorded many times. J is TRBJ2-5 and V is TRBV20-1; 10 bases line up with TRBD2. V trimming: 5 bases; J trimming: 2 bases; junction bases outside the gene matches: 5. Germline CDR1 DFQATT, CDR2 SNEGSKA (reference sequence). The CDR3 runs 14 residues. CDR3 loop: CSADLAGDQETQYF. For the CDR3, the DNA is TGCAGTGCTGATCTAGCGGGGGATCAAGAGACCCAGTACTTC.

This chain connects TRBV29-1 to TRBJ2-7, with TRBD1 matching over 9 bases. Per the germline V gene, CDR1 is SQVTM and CDR2 is ANQGSEA. The CDR3 spans 14 residues. V lost 6 bases to trimming and J lost 2 bases; unmatched junction nucleotides: 8. The DNA for the CDR3 is TGCAGCGTAGCCGACAGGGGGAAAACCTACGAGCAGTACTTC. This translates into CSVADRGKTYEQYF.

The V and J genes are TRBV29-1 and TRBJ1-2, with D uncertain. The ends were cut back, 1 base at V and 4 bases at J, with 4 bases in the middle. This CDR3 contains 11 residues. CDR1 and CDR2 (germline): SQVTM, ANQGSEA. The DNA of the CDR3 is TGCAGCGTTGAAGGAACCTATGGCTACACCTTC. Protein product: CSVEGTYGYTF.

V is TRBV18 and J is TRBJ2-7; 8 bases match TRBD1. The CDR3 sequence is 16 residues long. From germline, CDR1 is KGHSH and CDR2 LQKENI. The ends lost 2 bases at V and 2 bases at J; junction bases unmatched: 8. CDR3 nucleotide sequence: TGTGCCAGCTCACCAAAACCTGGGACAGGCCCCTACGAGCAGTACTTC. Its protein is CASSPKPGTGPYEQYF.

This clonotype was observed at least ten times. The genes are TRBV28 and TRBJ1-2; D unclear. V shed 2 bases and J shed 8 bases, with 9 bases lying between them. CDR3 length: 12 residues. The germline gives CDR1 MDHEN, CDR2 SYDVKM. CDR3 residues: CASSLPEGGYTF. The CDR3 DNA sequence: TGTGCCAGCAGTTTACCAGAGGGAGGCTACACCTTC.